Reported below is one T cell receptor beta chain. The antigen is undetermined. This sample stems from a study of a mutant IDH1 vaccine in newly diagnosed glioma. Study overall: Prior therapy was radiotherapy, temozolomide, or both; most received both. Notes on the study in general: Pseudoprogression appeared unlinked to shifts in leading peripheral T cell clonotypes.

Time point specified: baseline, week 1 (first vaccination visit). Sample treatment: pre-vaccination baseline after standard-of-care therapy. New WHO grade 3 or 4 IDH1-mutant, ATRX-lost astrocytomas were present in all donors. Assay used: immunoSEQ multiplex PCR; TCRdb lists only in-frame clones, some missing. Seen here are over 75,000 clones, approximately 90% observed once, and the top ten hold roughly 0.6%. Germline-derived CDR1 and CDR2 are SEHNR and FQNEAQ (reference sequence). The CDR3 has 15 amino acids. Trimming shortened V by 4 bases and J by 3 bases, and 14 bases separated the two germline ends.

The TCR originated in a woman in her 50s with glioma. The chain has TRBV7-9 and TRBJ2-3; tentative D call: TRBD2 (6 bases). The sample was PBMCs, taken from a glioma patient treated with radiotherapy, temozolomide or both. The CDR3 region has the DNA TGTGCCAGCAGCTCGGACGGGAGACAGACAGATACGCAGTATTTT. This gives the protein CASSSDGRQTDTQYF. Full variable domain (outside the CDR3, taken from reference TRBV7-9 and TRBJ2-3): DTGVSQNPRHKITKRGQNVTFRCDPISEHNRLYWYRQTLGQGPEFLTYFQNEAQLEKSRLLSDRFSAERPKGSFSTLEIQRTEQGDSAMYLCASSSDGRQTDTQYFGPGTRLTVL.